The text below deals with one T cell receptor beta chain. Its cognate antigen is unknown. These data belong to a study of PD-1 blockade in classical Hodgkin lymphoma. General observations from the study: By C4D1, diversity of CD4+ TCRs had risen significantly, whereas that of CD8+ TCRs had not. Reported baseline diversity: healthy donors highest, relapsed/refractory patients lowest.

TCRdb keeps only in-frame clones here, not all; method: immunoSEQ multiplex PCR. This sample has about 25,000 clones, with around 68% found just once. This sample's time point: cycle 4 day 1 (C4D1), after six to seven weeks of nivolumab. Each patient's relapse followed autologous stem cell transplantation, and brentuximab vedotin exposure varied. The CDR3 runs to 15 residues. V was trimmed by 0 bases and J by 1 base, leaving 8 bases between them. The germline V gene has CDR1 SGDLS and CDR2 YYNGEE. The sample consisted of peripheral blood mononuclear cells (PBMCs), taken before the fourth cycle of nivolumab. The clonotype was recovered from a human donor with classical Hodgkin lymphoma. V gene TRBV9 combines with J gene TRBJ1-5; D call uncertain. CDR3 amino acids: CASSVGSGSNQPQHF. Here the CDR3 DNA reads TGTGCCAGCAGCGTAGGGTCCGGAAGCAATCAGCCCCAGCATTTT.